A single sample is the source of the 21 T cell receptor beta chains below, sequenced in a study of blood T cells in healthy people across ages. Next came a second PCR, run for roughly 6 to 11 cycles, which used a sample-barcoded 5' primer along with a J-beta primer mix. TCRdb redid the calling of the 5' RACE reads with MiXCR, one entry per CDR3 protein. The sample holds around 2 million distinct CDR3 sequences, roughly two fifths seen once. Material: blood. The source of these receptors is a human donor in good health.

The CDR3 nucleotides read TGTGCCAGCAGTTACAGCCTAGCGGGGGGGACCCAGTACTTC. It encodes CASSYSLAGGTQYF. The rearrangement joins TRBV6-2 or TRBV6-3 to TRBJ2-5, with 11 bases aligning to TRBD2. The CDR3 contains 14 residues. The V gene's germline CDR1 is MNHEY and CDR2 SVGEGT. Unmatched junction bases numbered 3, after V lost 2 bases and J lost 7 bases.

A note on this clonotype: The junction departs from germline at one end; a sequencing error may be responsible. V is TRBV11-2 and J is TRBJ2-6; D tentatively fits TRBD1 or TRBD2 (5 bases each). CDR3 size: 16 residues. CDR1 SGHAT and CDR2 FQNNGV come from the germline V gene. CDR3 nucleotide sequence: TGTGCCAGCAGGGGGGTATACTTTTCTGGGGCCAACGTCCGGACTTTC. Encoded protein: CASRGVYFSGANVRTF.

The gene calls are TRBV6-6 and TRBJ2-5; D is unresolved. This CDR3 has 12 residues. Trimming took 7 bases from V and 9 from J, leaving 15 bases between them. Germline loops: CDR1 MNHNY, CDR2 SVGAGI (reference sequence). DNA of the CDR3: TGTGCCAGCACCACACCGGGTGGGGCCCAGTACTTC. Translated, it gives CASTTPGGAQYF.

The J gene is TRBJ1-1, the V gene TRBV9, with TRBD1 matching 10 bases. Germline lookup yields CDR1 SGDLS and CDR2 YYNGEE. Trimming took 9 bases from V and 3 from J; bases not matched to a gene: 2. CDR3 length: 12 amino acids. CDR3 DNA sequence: TGTGCCACCGGACAGGGGGACACTGAAGCTTTCTTT. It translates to CATGQGDTEAFF.

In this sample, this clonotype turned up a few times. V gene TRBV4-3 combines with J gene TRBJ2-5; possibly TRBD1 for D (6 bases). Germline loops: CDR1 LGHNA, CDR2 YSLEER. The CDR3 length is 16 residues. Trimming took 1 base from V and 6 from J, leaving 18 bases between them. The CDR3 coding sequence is TGCGCCAGCAGCCAAGGAGCAGGGGCCAAGGGAAAGACCCAGTACTTC. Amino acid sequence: CASSQGAGAKGKTQYF.

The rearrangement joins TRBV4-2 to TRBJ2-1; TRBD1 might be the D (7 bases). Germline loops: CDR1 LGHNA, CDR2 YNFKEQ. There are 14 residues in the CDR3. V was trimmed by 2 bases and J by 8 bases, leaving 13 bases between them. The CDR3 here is CASSQSSRGDEQFF. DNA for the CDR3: TGTGCCAGCAGCCAATCCTCCAGGGGGGATGAGCAGTTCTTC.

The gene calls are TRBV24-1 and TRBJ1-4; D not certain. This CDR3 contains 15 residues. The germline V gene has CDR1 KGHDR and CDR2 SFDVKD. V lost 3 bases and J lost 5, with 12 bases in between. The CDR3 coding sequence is TGTGCCACCAGTGATGCCAGGAGCTCGAATGAAAAACTGTTTTTT. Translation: CATSDARSSNEKLFF.

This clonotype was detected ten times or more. Here the CDR3 DNA reads TGTGCCAGCAGCGCAGCGGGGCAGGTCGTAGCCAAAAACATTCAGTACTTC. This sequence encodes CASSAAGQVVAKNIQYF. This rearrangement joins TRBV6-1 to TRBJ2-4; 7 bases align to TRBD2. CDR1 and CDR2 (germline): MNHNS, SASEGT. The CDR3 sequence is 17 residues long. The trim removed 6 bases at V and 0 bases at J, leaving 11 bases unmatched.

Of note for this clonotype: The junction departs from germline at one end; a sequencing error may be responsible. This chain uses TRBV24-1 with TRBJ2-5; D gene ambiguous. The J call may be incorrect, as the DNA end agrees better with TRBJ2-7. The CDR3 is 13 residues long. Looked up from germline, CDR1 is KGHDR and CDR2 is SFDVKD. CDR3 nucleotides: TGTGCCACCAGTGGTTTGTACAGTTACGAGCAGTACTTC. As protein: CATSGLYSYEQYF.

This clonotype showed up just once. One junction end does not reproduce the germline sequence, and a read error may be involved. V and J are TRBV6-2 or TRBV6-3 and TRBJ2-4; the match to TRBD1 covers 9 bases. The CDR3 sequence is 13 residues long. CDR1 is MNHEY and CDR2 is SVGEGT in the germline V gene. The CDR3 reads CASKTGTGPIQYF. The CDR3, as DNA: TGTGCAAGCAAAACCGGGACAGGGCCCATTCAGTACTTC.

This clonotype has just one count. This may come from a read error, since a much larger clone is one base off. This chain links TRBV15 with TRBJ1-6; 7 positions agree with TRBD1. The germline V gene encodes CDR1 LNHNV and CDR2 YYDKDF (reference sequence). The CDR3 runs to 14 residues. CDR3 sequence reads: CATGSRDSSSPLHF. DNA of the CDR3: TGTGCCACCGGCAGCCGGGACAGCTCATCACCCCTCCACTTT. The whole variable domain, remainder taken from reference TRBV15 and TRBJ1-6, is DAMVIQNPRYQVTQFGKPVTLSCSQTLNHNVMYWYQQKSSQAPKLLFHYYDKDFNNEADTPDNFQSRRPNTSFCFLDIRSPGLGDTAMYLCATGSRDSSSPLHFGNGTRLTVT.

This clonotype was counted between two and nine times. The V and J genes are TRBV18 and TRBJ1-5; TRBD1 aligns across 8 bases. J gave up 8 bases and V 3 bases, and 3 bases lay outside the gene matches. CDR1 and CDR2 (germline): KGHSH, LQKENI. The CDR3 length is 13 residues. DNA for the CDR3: TGTGCCAGCTCACCCGAACAGGGGGAGCCCCAGCATTTT. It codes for CASSPEQGEPQHF.

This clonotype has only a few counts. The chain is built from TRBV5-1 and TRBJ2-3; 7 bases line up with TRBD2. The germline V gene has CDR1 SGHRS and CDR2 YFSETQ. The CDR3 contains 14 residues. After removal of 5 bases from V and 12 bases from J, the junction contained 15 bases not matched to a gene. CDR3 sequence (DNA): TGCGCCAGCAGTTCAGACTCGGGAGGAGAGACCCAGTATTTT. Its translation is CASSSDSGGETQYF.

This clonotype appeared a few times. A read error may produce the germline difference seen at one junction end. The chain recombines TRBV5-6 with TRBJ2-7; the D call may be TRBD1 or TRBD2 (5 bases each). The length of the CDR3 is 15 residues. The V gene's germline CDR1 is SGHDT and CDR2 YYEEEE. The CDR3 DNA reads TGTGCCAGCAGCTTAACCGGGACGGCAACCTACGGGCAGTACTTC. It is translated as CASSLTGTATYGQYF.

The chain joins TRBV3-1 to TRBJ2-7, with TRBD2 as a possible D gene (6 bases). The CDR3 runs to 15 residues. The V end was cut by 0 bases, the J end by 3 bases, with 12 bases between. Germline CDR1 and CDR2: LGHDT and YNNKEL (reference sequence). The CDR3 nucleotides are TGTGCCAGCAGCCAAGAGCGGCTAGCGAGCTACGAGCAGTACTTC. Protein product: CASSQERLASYEQYF.

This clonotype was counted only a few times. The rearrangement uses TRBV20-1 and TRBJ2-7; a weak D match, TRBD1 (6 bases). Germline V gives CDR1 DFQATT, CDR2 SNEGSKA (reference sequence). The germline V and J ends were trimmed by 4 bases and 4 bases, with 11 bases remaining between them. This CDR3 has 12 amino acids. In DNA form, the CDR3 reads TGCAGTGCTAAACAGGGAATTTACGAGCAGTACTTC. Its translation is CSAKQGIYEQYF.

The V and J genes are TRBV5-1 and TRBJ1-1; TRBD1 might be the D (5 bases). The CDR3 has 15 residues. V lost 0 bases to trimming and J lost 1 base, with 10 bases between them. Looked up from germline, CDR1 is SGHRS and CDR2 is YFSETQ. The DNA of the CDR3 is TGCGCCAGCAGCTTGGATGGGACGGCGAACACTGAAGCTTTCTTT. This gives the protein CASSLDGTANTEAFF.

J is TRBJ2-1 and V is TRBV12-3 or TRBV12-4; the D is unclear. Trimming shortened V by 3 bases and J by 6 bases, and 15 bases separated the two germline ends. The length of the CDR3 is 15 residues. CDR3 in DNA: TGTGCCAGCAGTTTCGCCCCCGGTCAGCTCAATGAGCAGTTCTTC. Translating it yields CASSFAPGQLNEQFF.

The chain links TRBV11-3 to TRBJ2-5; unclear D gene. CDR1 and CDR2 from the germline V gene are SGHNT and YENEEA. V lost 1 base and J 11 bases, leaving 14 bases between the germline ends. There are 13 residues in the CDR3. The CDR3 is CASSLGRTYGQYF. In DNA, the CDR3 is TGTGCCAGCAGCTTAGGTCGGACCTACGGGCAGTACTTC.

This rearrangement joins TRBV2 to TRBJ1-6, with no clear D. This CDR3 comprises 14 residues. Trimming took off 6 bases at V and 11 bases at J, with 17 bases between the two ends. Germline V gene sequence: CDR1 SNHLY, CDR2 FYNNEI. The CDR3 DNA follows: TGTGCCAGCAGGCGGGAGAGGGTGAAGGCACCCCTCCACTTT. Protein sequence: CASRRERVKAPLHF.

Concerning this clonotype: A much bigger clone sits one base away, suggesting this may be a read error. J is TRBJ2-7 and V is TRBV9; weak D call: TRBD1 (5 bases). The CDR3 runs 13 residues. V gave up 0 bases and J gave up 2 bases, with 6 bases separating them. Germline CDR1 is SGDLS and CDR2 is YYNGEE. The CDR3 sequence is CASSVEGTYEQYF. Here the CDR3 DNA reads TGTGCCAGCAGCGTAGAGGGGACCTACGAGCAGTACTTC.